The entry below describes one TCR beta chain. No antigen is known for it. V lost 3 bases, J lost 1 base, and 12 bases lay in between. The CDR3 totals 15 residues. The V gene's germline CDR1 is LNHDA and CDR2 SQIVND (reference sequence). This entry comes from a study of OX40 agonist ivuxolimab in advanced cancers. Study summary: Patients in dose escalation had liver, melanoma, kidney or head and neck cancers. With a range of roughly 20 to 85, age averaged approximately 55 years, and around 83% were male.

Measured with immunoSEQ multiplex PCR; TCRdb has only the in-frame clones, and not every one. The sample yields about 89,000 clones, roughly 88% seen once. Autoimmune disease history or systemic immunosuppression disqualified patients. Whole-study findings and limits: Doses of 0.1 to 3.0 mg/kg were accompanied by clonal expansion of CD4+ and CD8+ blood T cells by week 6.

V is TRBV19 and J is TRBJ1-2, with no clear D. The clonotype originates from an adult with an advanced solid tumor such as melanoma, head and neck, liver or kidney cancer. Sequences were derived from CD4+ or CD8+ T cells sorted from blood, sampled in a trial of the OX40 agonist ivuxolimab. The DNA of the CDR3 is TGTGCCAGTAGTATTACAGCCCGAGGTAACTATGGCTACACCTTC. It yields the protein CASSITARGNYGYTF. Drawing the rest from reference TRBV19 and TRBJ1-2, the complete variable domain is DGGITQSPKYLFRKEGQNVTLSCEQNLNHDAMYWYRQDPGQGLRLIYYSQIVNDFQKGDIAEGYSVSREKKESFPLTVTSAQKNPTAFYLCASSITARGNYGYTFGSGTRLTVV.